The text below deals with one T cell receptor beta chain. The entry originates in a study of long-term antiretroviral therapy in people with HIV. On the study more broadly: About a decade before 2015, the earliest samples were taken when ART was typically delayed.

Researchers ran immunoSEQ v3.0 at survey level. The repertoire was sequenced with immunoSEQ multiplex PCR; TCRdb's copy has only in-frame clones and lacks some. The sample includes about 33,000 clones, over 65% of them seen just once. The CDR3 sequence is 15 residues long. The V end was cut by 5 bases, the J end by 5 bases, with 13 bases between. Germline V gene data show CDR1 as LNHDA and CDR2 as SQIVND (reference sequence). The chain is built from TRBV19 and TRBJ1-6; D ambiguous. The sequence derives from a woman in her 50s with HIV. The source material was unsorted PBMCs, sampled 2 years after starting antiretroviral therapy. CDR3 coding DNA: TGTGCCAGTAGTCCACGTGAGGGAGATAATTCACCCCTCCACTTT. It encodes CASSPREGDNSPLHF.